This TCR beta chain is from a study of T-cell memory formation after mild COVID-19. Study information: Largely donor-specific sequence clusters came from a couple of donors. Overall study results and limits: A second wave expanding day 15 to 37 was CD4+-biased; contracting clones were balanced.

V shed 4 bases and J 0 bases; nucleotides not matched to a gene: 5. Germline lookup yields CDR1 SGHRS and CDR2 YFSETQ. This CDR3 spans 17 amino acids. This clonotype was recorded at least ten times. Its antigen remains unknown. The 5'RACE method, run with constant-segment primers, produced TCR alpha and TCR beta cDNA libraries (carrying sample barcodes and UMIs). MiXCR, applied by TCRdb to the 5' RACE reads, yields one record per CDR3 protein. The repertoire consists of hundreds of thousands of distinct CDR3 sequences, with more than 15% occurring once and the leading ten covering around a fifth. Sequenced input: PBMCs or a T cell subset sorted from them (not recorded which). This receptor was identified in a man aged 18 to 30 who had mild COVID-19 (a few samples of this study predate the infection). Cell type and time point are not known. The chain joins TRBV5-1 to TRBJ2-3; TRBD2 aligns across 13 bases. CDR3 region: CASSLSLAGGSTDTQYF. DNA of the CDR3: TGCGCCAGCAGCCTATCACTAGCGGGGGGGAGCACAGATACGCAGTATTTT.